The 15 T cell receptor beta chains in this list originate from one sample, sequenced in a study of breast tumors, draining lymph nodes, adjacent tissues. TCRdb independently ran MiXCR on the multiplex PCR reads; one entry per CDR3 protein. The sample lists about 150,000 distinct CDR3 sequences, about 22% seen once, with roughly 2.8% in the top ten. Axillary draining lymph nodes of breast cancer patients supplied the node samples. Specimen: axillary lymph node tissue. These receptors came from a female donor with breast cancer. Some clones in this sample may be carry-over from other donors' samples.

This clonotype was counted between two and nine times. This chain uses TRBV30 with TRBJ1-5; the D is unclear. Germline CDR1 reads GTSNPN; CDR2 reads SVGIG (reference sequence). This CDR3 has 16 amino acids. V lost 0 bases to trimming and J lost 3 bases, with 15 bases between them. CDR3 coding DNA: TGTGCCTGGAGTGTATCCTCAGGACGGATCAATCAGCCCCAGCATTTT. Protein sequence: CAWSVSSGRINQPQHF.

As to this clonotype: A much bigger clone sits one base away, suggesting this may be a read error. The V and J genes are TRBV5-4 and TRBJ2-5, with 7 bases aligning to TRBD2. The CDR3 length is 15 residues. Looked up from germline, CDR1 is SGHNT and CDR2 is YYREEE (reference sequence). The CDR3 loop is CACSVGTMKQETQYF. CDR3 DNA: TGTGCCTGCAGCGTCGGGACTATGAAACAAGAGACCCAGTACTTC.

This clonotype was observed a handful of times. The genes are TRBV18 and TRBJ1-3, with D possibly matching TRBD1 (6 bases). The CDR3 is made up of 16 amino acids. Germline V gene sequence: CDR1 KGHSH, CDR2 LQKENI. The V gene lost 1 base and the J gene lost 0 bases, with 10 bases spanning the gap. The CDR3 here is CASSPQGVFSGNTIYF. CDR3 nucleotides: TGTGCCAGCTCACCACAGGGGGTGTTCTCTGGAAACACCATATATTTT.

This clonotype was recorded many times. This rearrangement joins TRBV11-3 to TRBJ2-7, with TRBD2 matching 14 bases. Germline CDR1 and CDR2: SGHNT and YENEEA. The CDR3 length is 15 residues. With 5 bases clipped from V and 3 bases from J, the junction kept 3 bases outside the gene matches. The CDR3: CASSHGTSGSYEQYF. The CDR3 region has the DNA TGTGCCAGCAGCCACGGGACTAGCGGGAGCTACGAGCAGTACTTC. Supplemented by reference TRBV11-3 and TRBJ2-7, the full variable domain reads EAGVVQSPRYKIIEKKQPVAFWCNPISGHNTLYWYLQNLGQGPELLIRYENEEAVDDSQLPKDRFSAERLKGVDSTLKIQPAELGDSAVYLCASSHGTSGSYEQYFGPGTRLTVT.

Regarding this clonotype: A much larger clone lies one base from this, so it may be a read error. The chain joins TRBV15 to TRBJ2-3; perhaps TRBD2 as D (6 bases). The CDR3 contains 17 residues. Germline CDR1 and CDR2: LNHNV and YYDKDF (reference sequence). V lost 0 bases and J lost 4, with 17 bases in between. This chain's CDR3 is CATSRDHDGGISDTQYF. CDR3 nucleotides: TGTGCCACCAGCAGAGATCACGACGGGGGAATATCAGATACGCAGTATTTT.

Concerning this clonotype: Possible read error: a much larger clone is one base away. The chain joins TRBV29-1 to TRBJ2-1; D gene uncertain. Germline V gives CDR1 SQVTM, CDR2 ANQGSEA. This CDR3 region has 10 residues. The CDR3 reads CSVERIEQLF. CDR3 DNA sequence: TGCAGCGTTGAGCGGATTGAGCAGCTCTTC.

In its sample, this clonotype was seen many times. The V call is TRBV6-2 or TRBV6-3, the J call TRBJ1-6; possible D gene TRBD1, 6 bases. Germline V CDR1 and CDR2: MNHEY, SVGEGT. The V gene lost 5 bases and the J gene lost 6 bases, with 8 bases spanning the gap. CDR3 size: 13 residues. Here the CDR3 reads CASSRGPNSPLHF. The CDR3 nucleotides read TGTGCCAGCAGTCGGGGGCCTAATTCACCCCTCCACTTT.

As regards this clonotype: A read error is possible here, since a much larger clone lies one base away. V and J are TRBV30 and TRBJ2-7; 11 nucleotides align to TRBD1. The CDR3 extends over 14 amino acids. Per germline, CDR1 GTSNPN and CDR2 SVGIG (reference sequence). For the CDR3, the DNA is TGTGCCCGGAGTGGACAGGGGGCTTTGTGGGAGCAGTACTTC. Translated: CARSGQGALWEQYF.

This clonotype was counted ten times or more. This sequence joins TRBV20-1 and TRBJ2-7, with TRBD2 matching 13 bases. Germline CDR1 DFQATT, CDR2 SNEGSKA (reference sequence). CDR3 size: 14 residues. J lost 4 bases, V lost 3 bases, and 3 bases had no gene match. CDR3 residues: CSARSGLAGYEQYF. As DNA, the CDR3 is TGCAGTGCTAGGTCGGGACTAGCGGGGTACGAGCAGTACTTC.

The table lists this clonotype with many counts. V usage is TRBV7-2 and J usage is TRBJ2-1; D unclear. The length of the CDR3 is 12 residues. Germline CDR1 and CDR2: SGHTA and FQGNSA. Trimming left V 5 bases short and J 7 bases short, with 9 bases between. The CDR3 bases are TGTGCCAGCAGCCCAAGCCGGAATGAGCAGTTCTTC. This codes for CASSPSRNEQFF.

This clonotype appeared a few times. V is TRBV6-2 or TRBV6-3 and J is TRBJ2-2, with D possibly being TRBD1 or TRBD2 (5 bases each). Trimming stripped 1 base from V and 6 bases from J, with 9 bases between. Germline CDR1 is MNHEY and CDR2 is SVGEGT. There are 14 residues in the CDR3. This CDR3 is CASSYYGGPGELFF. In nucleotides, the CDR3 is TGTGCCAGCAGTTACTATGGGGGACCCGGGGAGCTGTTTTTT.

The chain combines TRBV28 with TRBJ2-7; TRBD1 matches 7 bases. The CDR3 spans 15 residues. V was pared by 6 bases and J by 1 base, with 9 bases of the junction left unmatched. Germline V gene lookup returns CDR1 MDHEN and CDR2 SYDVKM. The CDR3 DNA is TGTGCCAGCAGACCCCCGACAGGGCCTTCCTACGAGCAGTACTTC. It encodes CASRPPTGPSYEQYF.

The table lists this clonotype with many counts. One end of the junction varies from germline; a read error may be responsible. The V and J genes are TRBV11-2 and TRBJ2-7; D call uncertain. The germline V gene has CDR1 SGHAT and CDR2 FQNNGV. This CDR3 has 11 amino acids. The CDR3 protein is CASSLGKEQNF. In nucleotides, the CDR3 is TGTGCCAGCAGCTTGGGCAAGGAGCAGAACTTC.

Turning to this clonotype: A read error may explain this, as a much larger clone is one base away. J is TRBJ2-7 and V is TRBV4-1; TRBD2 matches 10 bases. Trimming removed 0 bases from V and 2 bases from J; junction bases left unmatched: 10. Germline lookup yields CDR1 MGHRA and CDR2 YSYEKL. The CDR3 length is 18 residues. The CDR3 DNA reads TGCGCCAGCAGCCAAGAAGGCCTAGCGGGAGACACCCCCTACGAGCAGTACTTC. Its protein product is CASSQEGLAGDTPYEQYF.

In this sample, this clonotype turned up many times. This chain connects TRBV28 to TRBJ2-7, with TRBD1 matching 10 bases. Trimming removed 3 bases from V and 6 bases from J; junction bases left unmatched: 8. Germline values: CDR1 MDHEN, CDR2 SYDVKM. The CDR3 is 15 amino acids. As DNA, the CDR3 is TGTGCCAGCAGTTTTTCCGGGACAGGGGCCCTCGAGCAGTACTTC. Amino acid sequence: CASSFSGTGALEQYF. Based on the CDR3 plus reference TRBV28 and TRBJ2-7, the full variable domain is DVKVTQSSRYLVKRTGEKVFLECVQDMDHENMFWYRQDPGLGLRLIYFSYDVKMKEKGDIPEGYSVSREKKERFSLILESASTNQTSMYLCASSFSGTGALEQYFGPGTRLTVT.